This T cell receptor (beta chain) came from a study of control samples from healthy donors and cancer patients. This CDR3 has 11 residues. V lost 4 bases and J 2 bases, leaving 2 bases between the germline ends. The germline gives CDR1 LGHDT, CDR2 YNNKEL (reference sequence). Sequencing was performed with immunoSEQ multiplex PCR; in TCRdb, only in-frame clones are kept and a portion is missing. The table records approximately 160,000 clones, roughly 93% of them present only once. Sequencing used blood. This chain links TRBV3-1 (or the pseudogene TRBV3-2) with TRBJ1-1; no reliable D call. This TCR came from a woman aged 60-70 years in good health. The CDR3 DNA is TGTGCCAGCAGCCTAAACACTGAAGCTTTCTTT. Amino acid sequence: CASSLNTEAFF.